The rows below give T cell receptor beta chains drawn from one sample of a study of blood T cell repertoires in COVID-19. Clones were read by immunoSEQ multiplex PCR, and TCRdb kept only the in-frame ones, dropping some. The profile shows about 300,000 clones, around 83% of them singletons. The sequenced sample consisted of peripheral blood. The receptors stem from a woman between 45 and 60 years old with acute or convalescent COVID-19. Both conserved end residues are part of each CDR3. D genes are given only for firm matches. Clone size is shown for a subset of rows, as once, few, many or a class of expanded clone.

clone_size: .
d_call: .
cdr3_length: 15
j_call: TRBJ1-2
v_call: TRBV5-1
cdr3_nt: TGCGCCAGCAGCTTGGAATCGGGGTCTGAGTATGGCTACACCTTC
cdr3_aa: CASSLESGSEYGYTF

clone_size: .
d_call: TRBD2
cdr3_length: 15
j_call: TRBJ2-7
v_call: TRBV5-5
cdr3_nt: TGTGCCAGCAGCTTGTCGGGCGGGAGGGCCTACGAGCAGTACTTC
cdr3_aa: CASSLSGGRAYEQYF

clone_size: .
d_call: TRBD1
cdr3_length: 16
j_call: TRBJ2-2
v_call: TRBV9
cdr3_nt: TGTGCCAGCAGCGCCGGACAGGGGGGCGTCACCGGGGAGCTGTTTTTT
cdr3_aa: CASSAGQGGVTGELFF

clone_size: .
d_call: .
cdr3_length: 17
j_call: TRBJ2-1
v_call: TRBV18
cdr3_nt: TGTGCCAGCTCACCCGGGGTGGGGTCCCTTCGAGCAGATGAGCAGTTCTTC
cdr3_aa: CASSPGVGSLRADEQFF

clone_size: .
d_call: TRBD2
cdr3_length: 15
j_call: TRBJ2-5
v_call: TRBV2
cdr3_nt: TGTGCCAGCAGTGGGGGTAGCGGGGGCACGGAGACCCAGTACTTC
cdr3_aa: CASSGGSGGTETQYF

clone_size: .
d_call: .
cdr3_length: 12
j_call: TRBJ1-1
v_call: TRBV7-9
cdr3_nt: TGTGCCAGCAAGGACAGGAACACTGAAGCTTTCTTT
cdr3_aa: CASKDRNTEAFF

clone_size: .
d_call: .
cdr3_length: 13
j_call: TRBJ2-5
v_call: TRBV5-1
cdr3_nt: TGCGCCAGCAGCTTGACTAGCCAAGAGACCCAGTACTTC
cdr3_aa: CASSLTSQETQYF

clone_size: .
d_call: TRBD2
cdr3_length: 14
j_call: TRBJ2-3
v_call: TRBV2
cdr3_nt: TGTGCCGGACGACTAGCGGAAAGCACAGATACGCAGTATTTT
cdr3_aa: CAGRLAESTDTQYF

clone_size: .
d_call: TRBD2
cdr3_length: 15
j_call: TRBJ2-7
v_call: TRBV9
cdr3_nt: TGTGCCAGCAGCCCGGAGGCTAGCGGATTGGAAGAGCAGTACTTC
cdr3_aa: CASSPEASGLEEQYF

clone_size: .
d_call: TRBD1
cdr3_length: 15
j_call: TRBJ2-2
v_call: TRBV24-1
cdr3_nt: TGTGCCACCAGTGACCGGGGACAGCACACCGGGGAGCTGTTTTTT
cdr3_aa: CATSDRGQHTGELFF

clone_size: .
d_call: TRBD1
cdr3_length: 16
j_call: TRBJ1-6
v_call: TRBV19
cdr3_nt: TGTGCCAGTAGTAGATCCGGGACAGTCTATAATTCACCCCTCCACTTT
cdr3_aa: CASSRSGTVYNSPLHF

clone_size: .
d_call: TRBD2
cdr3_length: 15
j_call: TRBJ2-1
v_call: TRBV7-2
cdr3_nt: TGTGCCAGCAGCCTCGGACTAGCGGAGCGGGATGAGCAGTTCTTC
cdr3_aa: CASSLGLAERDEQFF

clone_size: once
d_call: .
cdr3_length: 13
j_call: TRBJ1-5
v_call: TRBV2
cdr3_nt: TGTGCCAGCAGTGGAACAGCATATCAGCCCCAGCATTTT
cdr3_aa: CASSGTAYQPQHF

clone_size: .
d_call: .
cdr3_length: 14
j_call: TRBJ2-5
v_call: TRBV7-2
cdr3_nt: TGTGCCAGCAGCTTAGCGCAGGACTCCCAGACCCAGTACTTC
cdr3_aa: CASSLAQDSQTQYF

clone_size: .
d_call: .
cdr3_length: 15
j_call: TRBJ1-4
v_call: TRBV9
cdr3_nt: TGTGCCAGCAGCGTAGCCGGAACAGGGTATGAAAAACTGTTTTTT
cdr3_aa: CASSVAGTGYEKLFF

clone_size: .
d_call: .
cdr3_length: 13
j_call: TRBJ2-5
v_call: TRBV29-1
cdr3_nt: TGCAGCGTCGATGGGACTTTTCAAGAGACCCAGTACTTC
cdr3_aa: CSVDGTFQETQYF

clone_size: .
d_call: .
cdr3_length: 12
j_call: TRBJ1-2
v_call: TRBV19
cdr3_nt: TGTGCCAGTAGTATCGTCGGGAACGGCTACACCTTC
cdr3_aa: CASSIVGNGYTF

clone_size: .
d_call: .
cdr3_length: 11
j_call: TRBJ2-3
v_call: TRBV20-1
cdr3_nt: TGCAGTGCCCCGCGGACAGATACGCAGTATTTT
cdr3_aa: CSAPRTDTQYF

clone_size: once
d_call: .
cdr3_length: 18
j_call: TRBJ1-1
v_call: TRBV23-1
cdr3_nt: TGCGCCAGCAGTCAATCGGCCACTACAGGGTATATTGACACTGAAGCTTTCTTT
cdr3_aa: CASSQSATTGYIDTEAFF

clone_size: .
d_call: TRBD1
cdr3_length: 16
j_call: TRBJ1-1
v_call: TRBV6-5
cdr3_nt: TGTGCCAGCAGTTACTCCGGACAGGGAATGAACACTGAAGCTTTCTTT
cdr3_aa: CASSYSGQGMNTEAFF

clone_size: once
d_call: .
cdr3_length: 13
j_call: TRBJ2-3
v_call: TRBV5-1
cdr3_nt: TGCGCCAGCAGCTTAGGGAGGCGGGATACGCAGTATTTT
cdr3_aa: CASSLGRRDTQYF

clone_size: few
d_call: .
cdr3_length: 15
j_call: TRBJ1-3
v_call: TRBV18
cdr3_nt: TGTGCCAGCTCACCGGAGAGTATCTCTGGAAACACCATATATTTT
cdr3_aa: CASSPESISGNTIYF